This TCR beta chain was documented in a study of regulatory T cells in long-lasting Graves disease. Overall study findings and caveats: When disease was persistent, TRBV28, TRBJ1-2 and TRBJ2-5 were the favored segments.

Assembly of TCR beta libraries relied on iRepertoire HTBI primers together with Arm-PCR of CDR3 regions. TCRdb re-called the multiplex PCR reads through MiXCR, storing one row per CDR3 protein. The sample lists about 470,000 distinct CDR3 sequences, 15% to 20% occurring once. The CDR3 has 13 residues. V dropped 2 bases and J dropped 3 bases, with 7 bases sitting between them. Germline V gives CDR1 KGHDR, CDR2 SFDVKD. Indicated time point: newly diagnosed GD, antithyroid drugs for less than 3 months. Preparation of the TCR library used RNA extracted from PBMCs. This clonotype was observed at least ten times. The target antigen is unknown. This sample also appeared in a second study, on T cells in Graves' hyperthyroidism and ophthalmopathy. That investigation notes: Each diagnosis drew on symptoms, thyroxine, TRAb, thyroid ultrasound and orbital computed tomography findings. The HTBI primer set was used in a first-round RT-PCR of the TCR CDR3.

Source: peripheral blood mononuclear cells (PBMCs), taken at new diagnosis, from a patient treated with antithyroid drugs. The chain recombines TRBV24-1 with TRBJ2-7; no clear D gene. The clonotype originates from a man in his forties with Graves disease. CDR3 DNA sequence: TGTGCCACCAGTGATTCTGGAGACTACGAGCAGTACTTC. Translated, it gives CATSDSGDYEQYF.